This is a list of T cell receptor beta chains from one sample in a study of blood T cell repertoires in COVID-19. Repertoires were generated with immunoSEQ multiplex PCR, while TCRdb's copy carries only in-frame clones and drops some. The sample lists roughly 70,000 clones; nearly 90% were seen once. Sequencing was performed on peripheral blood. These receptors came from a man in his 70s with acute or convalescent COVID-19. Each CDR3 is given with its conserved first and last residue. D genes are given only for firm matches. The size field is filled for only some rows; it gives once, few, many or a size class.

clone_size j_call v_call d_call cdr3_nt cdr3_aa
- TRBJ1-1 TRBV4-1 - TGCGCCAGCAGCGCGTTATCTCGTCAGAACACTGAAGCTTTCTTT CASSALSRQNTEAFF
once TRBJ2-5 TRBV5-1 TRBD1 TGCGCCAGCACCTCGGGGGGACAGGGGGCGGATGAGACCCAGTACTTC CASTSGGQGADETQYF
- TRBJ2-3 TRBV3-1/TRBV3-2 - TGTGCCAGCGGGGCCACAGATACGCAGTATTTT CASGATDTQYF
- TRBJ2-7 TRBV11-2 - TGTGCCAGCAGCTTAGTGGAGGGGGCAGGCTACTCCTACGAGCAGTACTTC CASSLVEGAGYSYEQYF
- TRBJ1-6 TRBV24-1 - TGTGCCACCAGTGACCTGAAGCGGAGCCGGAATTCACCCCTCCACTTT CATSDLKRSRNSPLHF
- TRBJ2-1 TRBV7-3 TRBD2 TGTGCCAGCAGCTTAACTAGCGGGGCGGGGGTCGAGCAGTTCTTC CASSLTSGAGVEQFF
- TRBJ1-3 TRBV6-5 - TGTGCCAGCAGCCGTATCCCCTCTGGAAACACCATATATTTT CASSRIPSGNTIYF
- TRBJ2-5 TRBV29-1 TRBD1 TGCAGCGCCGGGACAGTTGGGGAGACCCAGTACTTC CSAGTVGETQYF
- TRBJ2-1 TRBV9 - TGTGCCAGCAGCGTAGACGGGGAAGGGTACAATGAGCAGTTCTTC CASSVDGEGYNEQFF
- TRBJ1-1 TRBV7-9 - TGTGCCAGCAGCTTACCCGCGATGTCCCGCACGCTAAACACTGAAGCTTTCTTT CASSLPAMSRTLNTEAFF
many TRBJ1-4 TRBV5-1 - TGCGCCAGCAGGGCAGGGGCGATTAATGAAAAACTGTTTTTT CASRAGAINEKLFF
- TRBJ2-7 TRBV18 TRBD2 TGTGCCAGCTCACCACGTCCGGCTAGCGGGGTAATATATGGATACGAGCAGTACTTC CASSPRPASGVIYGYEQYF
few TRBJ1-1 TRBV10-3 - TGTGCCATCAGTGATCAGGGAGGAAGTATTAACACTGAAGCTTTCTTT CAISDQGGSINTEAFF
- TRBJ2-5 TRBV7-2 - TGTGCCAGCAGCCTAGCTAATCCGGGACTCCTGCCTAGTCGTCAAGAGACCCAGTACTTC CASSLANPGLLPSRQETQYF
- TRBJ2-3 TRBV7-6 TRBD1 TGTGCCAGCAGCTCCGACAGGGGGGCCACAGATACGCAGTATTTT CASSSDRGATDTQYF
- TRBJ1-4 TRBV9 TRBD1 TGTGCCAGCAGCCAGGGACAGGGAGGGGAAAAACTGTTTTTT CASSQGQGGEKLFF
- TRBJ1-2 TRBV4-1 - TGCGCCAGCAGCCCCGGTTTTCCCTCCAACTATGGCTACACCTTC CASSPGFPSNYGYTF
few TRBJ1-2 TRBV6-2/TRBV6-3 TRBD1 TGTGCCAGCAGTTACTCTAACAGGGGGCACGGCTACACCTTC CASSYSNRGHGYTF
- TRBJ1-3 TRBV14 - TGTGCCAGCAGCCAGGCCCCTGGAAACACCATATATTTT CASSQAPGNTIYF
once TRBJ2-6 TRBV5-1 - TGCGCCAGCAGCTTTAGACAGGCCCCAGGGGCCAACGTCCTGACTTTC CASSFRQAPGANVLTF
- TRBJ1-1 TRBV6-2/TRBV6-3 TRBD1 TGTGCCAGCAGCAGTGGGGGGACAGTGAACACTGAAGCTTTCTTT CASSSGGTVNTEAFF
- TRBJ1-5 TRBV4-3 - TGCGCCAGCAGCCATTCCAGGGGCAATCAGCCCCAGCATTTT CASSHSRGNQPQHF
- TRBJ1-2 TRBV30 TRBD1 TGTGCCTGGAGTCCACCGGGACAGGATAGCTACACCTTC CAWSPPGQDSYTF
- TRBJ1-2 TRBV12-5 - TGTGCTAGTGGTACCCCGGCAGGGGCCAACTATGGCTACACCTTC CASGTPAGANYGYTF
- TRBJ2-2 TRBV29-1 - TGCAGCGTTGCCCCGTCCCCCGGGGAGCTGTTTTTT CSVAPSPGELFF
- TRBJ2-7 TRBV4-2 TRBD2 TGTGCCAGCAGCCAACAACTAGCGGGGGTCCTTTACGAGCAGTACTTC CASSQQLAGVLYEQYF
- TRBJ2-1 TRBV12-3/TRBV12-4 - TGTGCCAGCAGTTTTTCCCAGTACAATGAGCAGTTCTTC CASSFSQYNEQFF
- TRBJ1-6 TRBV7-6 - TGTGCCAGCAGCTTAGCGGGTGGGACAAGCCCCTCACCCCTCCACTTT CASSLAGGTSPSPLHF
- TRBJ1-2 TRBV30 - TGTGCCTGGAGTGTAGGTTTTCAGGATGGCTACACCTTC CAWSVGFQDGYTF
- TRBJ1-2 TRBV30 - TGTGCCTGGAGTGGGGACATCGCGGAAGGGAGGGTCTATGGCTACACCTTC CAWSGDIAEGRVYGYTF
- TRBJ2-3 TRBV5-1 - TGCGCCAGCAGCTCCGGGGGCACAGATACGCAGTATTTT CASSSGGTDTQYF
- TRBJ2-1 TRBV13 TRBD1 TGTGCCAGCAGCGCCTTAAGGACAGGGTATCATGAGCAGTTCTTC CASSALRTGYHEQFF
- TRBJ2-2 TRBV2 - TGTGCCAGCGCGATTGCTGGTCACGGGGAGCTGTTTTTT CASAIAGHGELFF
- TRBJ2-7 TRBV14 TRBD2 TGTGCCAGCAGTCGACTAGCGGGGATGATCTACGAGCAGTACTTC CASSRLAGMIYEQYF
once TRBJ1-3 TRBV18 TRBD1 TGTGCCAGCTCAGTTACGGGACAGTCCTCTGGAAACACCATATATTTT CASSVTGQSSGNTIYF
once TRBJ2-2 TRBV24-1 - TGTGCCACCAGTGACCCCAGGGGAGCGACCGGGGAGCTGTTTTTT CATSDPRGATGELFF
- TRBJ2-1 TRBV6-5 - TGTGCCAGCTCCAGGTATTTCTACAATGAGCAGTTCTTC CASSRYFYNEQFF
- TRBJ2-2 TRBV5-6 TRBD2 TGTGCCAGCAGCTTCGCCCTAGCGGGGGATCGGGGCACCGGGGAGCTGTTTTTT CASSFALAGDRGTGELFF
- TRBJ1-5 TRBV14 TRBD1 TGTGCCAGCAGCCGGACAGGGTTAGGGCAGCCCCAACATTTT CASSRTGLGQPQHF
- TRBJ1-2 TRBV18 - TGTGCCAGCTCATCGGAGGGCTTAAACTATGGCTACACCTTC CASSSEGLNYGYTF
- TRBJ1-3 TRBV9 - TGTGCCAGCAGCGTAGACGGGACAACAACCAACACCATATATTTT CASSVDGTTTNTIYF
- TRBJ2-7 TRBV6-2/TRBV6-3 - TGTGCCAGCAGTGGAGAGACAAGGCAGGGTGGCTACGAGCAGTACTTC CASSGETRQGGYEQYF
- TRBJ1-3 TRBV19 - TGTGCCAGTAAACCCATGGCCGCGACAGGAAACACCATATATTTT CASKPMAATGNTIYF